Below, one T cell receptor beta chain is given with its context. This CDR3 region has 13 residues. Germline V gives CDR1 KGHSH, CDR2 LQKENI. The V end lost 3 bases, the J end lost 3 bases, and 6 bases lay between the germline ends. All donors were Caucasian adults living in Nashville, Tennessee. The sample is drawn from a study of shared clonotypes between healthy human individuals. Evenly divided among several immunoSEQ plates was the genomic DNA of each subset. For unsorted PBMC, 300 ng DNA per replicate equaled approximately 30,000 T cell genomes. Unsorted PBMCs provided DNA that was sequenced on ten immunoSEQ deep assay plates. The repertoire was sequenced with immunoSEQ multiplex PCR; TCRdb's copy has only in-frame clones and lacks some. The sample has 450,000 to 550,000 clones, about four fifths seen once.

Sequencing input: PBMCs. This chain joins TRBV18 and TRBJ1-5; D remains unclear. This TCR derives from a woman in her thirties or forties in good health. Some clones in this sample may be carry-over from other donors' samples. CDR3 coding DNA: TGTGCCAGCTCACCGGAAACCAATCAGCCCCAGCATTTT. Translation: CASSPETNQPQHF. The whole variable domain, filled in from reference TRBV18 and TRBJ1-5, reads NAGVMQNPRHLVRRRGQEARLRCSPMKGHSHVYWYRQLPEEGLKFMVYLQKENIIDESGMPKERFSAEFPKEGPSILRIQQVVRGDSAAYFCASSPETNQPQHFGDGTRLSIL.